Presented here are 22 T cell receptor delta chains from one specimen sequenced in a study of gamma-delta chains in newborns, infants, children. TCRdb reprocessed the reads using CATT. The data hold roughly 3,800 delta-chain clones, with more than 4% observed a single time. The specimen sequenced was blood. The origin of the receptors is a child who was a newborn, infant or young child, either healthy, febrile or measles-vaccinated (not recorded which).

This clone turned up a few times. The rearrangement joins TRDV2 to TRDJ3, with D perhaps matching TRDD3 (6 bases). Trimming cost V 1 base and J 5 bases, with 8 bases left between them. Looked up from germline, CDR1 is GEAIGNYY and CDR2 is EKD. This CDR3 comprises 15 residues. As DNA, the CDR3 is TGTGCCTGTGACACGGGGATCCGGGACACCCGACAGATGTTTTTC. Protein sequence: CACDTGIRDTRQMFF.

A remark on this clone: A much more abundant neighbour one base away suggests this may be a read error. This chain connects TRDV2 to TRDJ1; 8 bases line up with TRDD3. Germline CDR1 and CDR2: GEAIGNYY and EKD. This CDR3 has 19 residues. The DNA for the CDR3 is TGTGCCTGTGGCACCGTCGGGACTGGGGGCCTGGGCTACACCGATAAACTCATCTTT. This gives the protein CACGTVGTGGLGYTDKLIF.

This clone is large (0.1 to 1%). In the same sample, other DNA sequences code for this CDR3. The V and J genes are TRDV2 and TRDJ1, with 11 bases fitting TRDD3. CDR3 length: 19 amino acids. V trimming: 1 base; J trimming: 0 bases; junction bases outside the gene matches: 12. CDR1 and CDR2 from the germline V gene are GEAIGNYY and EKD. The CDR3: CACDTLAGGYPSYTDKLIF. The CDR3 DNA is TGTGCCTGTGACACTCTGGCTGGGGGATACCCCTCTTACACCGATAAACTCATCTTT.

This clone is classed as medium-sized. V and J are TRDV2 and TRDJ2; 12 nucleotides line up with TRDD3. Germline CDR1 reads GEAIGNYY; CDR2 reads EKD. Trimming at V came to 3 bases and at J to 4 bases, leaving 2 bases not matched to a gene. The CDR3 consists of 15 residues. The CDR3, as DNA: TGTGCCTGTGACGTACTGGGGGATACGACAGCACAACTCTTCTTT. The encoded protein is CACDVLGDTTAQLFF.

This clone was counted a few times. J is TRDJ1 and V is TRDV2, with 13 bases lining up with TRDD3. The germline gives CDR1 GEAIGNYY, CDR2 EKD. The ends lost 0 bases at V and 2 bases at J; junction bases unmatched: 5. The CDR3 covers 17 residues. The CDR3 region has the DNA TGTGCCTGTGACACCCTCGTACTGGGGGATACGACCGATAAACTCATCTTT. Translated, it gives CACDTLVLGDTTDKLIF.

In its sample, this clone was seen a few times. This sequence joins TRDV2 and TRDJ1, with 13 bases that match TRDD3. The germline V gene has CDR1 GEAIGNYY and CDR2 EKD. The J segment lost 5 bases and the V segment lost 6 bases, leaving 20 bases of the junction unmatched. The CDR3 spans 19 residues. CDR3 DNA: TGTGCCTGTCAGGGGCTCCGTACTGGGGGATACGCAAGTGTAGATAAACTCATCTTT. It codes for CACQGLRTGGYASVDKLIF.

In this sample, this clone turned up a few times. The V and J genes are TRDV2 and TRDJ1; TRDD3 aligns across 7 bases. CDR1 and CDR2 (germline): GEAIGNYY, EKD. The CDR3 spans 20 residues. The V segment lost 0 bases and the J segment 2 bases; nucleotides outside the gene matches: 20. The CDR3 here is CACDTLLSLGTGARTDKLIF. As DNA, the CDR3 is TGTGCCTGTGACACCCTCCTAAGCTTGGGTACTGGGGCCAGGACCGATAAACTCATCTTT.

By its share, this clone is medium-sized. The CDR3 DNA reads TGTGCCTGTGACCCCCTGCTACTGGGGGATACAAACACCGATAAACTCATCTTT. Its protein is CACDPLLLGDTNTDKLIF. The gene calls are TRDV2 and TRDJ1; 12 nucleotides agree with TRDD3. CDR1 and CDR2 (germline): GEAIGNYY, EKD. V was clipped by 3 bases and J by 0 bases; unmatched bases: 10. This CDR3 comprises 18 residues.

There are a few counts of this clone. A much larger clone sits a single nucleotide away, making a read error possible. Other nucleotide sequences in the sample specify the same CDR3. The V and J genes are TRDV2 and TRDJ1, with 10 positions matching TRDD3. Germline CDR1 and CDR2: GEAIGNYY and EKD. The CDR3 runs to 19 residues. The CDR3 nucleotides are TGTGCCTGTGACTCGTTACGGGGGGATACGAGTCCGGACACTGATAAACTCATCTTT. Translation: CACDSLRGDTSPDTDKLIF.

By sample share, this clone is medium-sized. The chain combines TRDV2 with TRDJ1; 13 positions agree with TRDD3. V gave up 1 base and J gave up 1 base; unmatched junction bases: 5. The CDR3 length is 17 residues. The germline V gene has CDR1 GEAIGNYY and CDR2 EKD. The CDR3 DNA is TGTGCCTGTGACACTCTACTGGGGGATACGGGCACCGATAAACTCATCTTT. Its translation: CACDTLLGDTGTDKLIF.

By frequency in the sample, this clone is medium-sized (0.01 to 0.1%). The chain recombines TRDV2 with TRDJ1, with TRDD3 matching over 12 bases. Germline V lookup: CDR1 GEAIGNYY, CDR2 EKD. The CDR3 contains 15 residues. Unmatched junction bases numbered 1, after V lost 1 base and J lost 2 bases. The CDR3 DNA is TGTGCCTGTGACACGCTGGGGGATACGACCGATAAACTCATCTTT. This codes for CACDTLGDTTDKLIF.

By sample share, this clone is medium-sized. The gene calls are TRDV2 and TRDJ3; TRDD3 agrees at 8 bases. V shed 1 base and J 0 bases; nucleotides not matched to a gene: 13. The CDR3 length is 21 residues. Germline CDR1 and CDR2: GEAIGNYY and EKD. The CDR3 region is CACDTGGIGPPRSWDTRQMFF. Here the CDR3 DNA reads TGTGCCTGTGACACTGGGGGGATAGGTCCCCCTCGCTCCTGGGACACCCGACAGATGTTTTTC.

The V and J genes are TRDV2 and TRDJ1; no clear D gene. The V end lost 0 bases, the J end lost 3 bases, and 13 bases lay between the germline ends. The CDR3 has 15 residues. The germline V gene encodes CDR1 GEAIGNYY and CDR2 EKD. The CDR3 sequence is CACDTVERFADKLIF. Here the CDR3 DNA reads TGTGCCTGTGACACCGTAGAGAGGTTCGCCGATAAACTCATCTTT.

This clone was seen only a few times. The protein TCRdb lists belongs to a much larger clone and differs from this DNA's translation at residue 10, which points to a read error; the protein shown is made from the DNA. The chain has TRDV2 and TRDJ1, with no clear D. V dropped 0 bases and J dropped 0 bases, with 13 bases sitting between them. CDR1 GEAIGNYY and CDR2 EKD come from the germline V gene. The CDR3 has 16 amino acids. The DNA for the CDR3 is TGTGCCTGTGACACCCTAATACCCCTGCACACCGATAAACTCATCTTT. Protein sequence: CACDTLIPLHTDKLIF.

This clone appeared a few times. The junction and the germline gene differ at one end; a read error may be behind it. The chain links TRDV2 to TRDJ2, with TRDD3 as a possible D gene (6 bases). CDR1 is GEAIGNYY, CDR2 EKD, per germline. This CDR3 region has 15 residues. DNA of the CDR3: TGTGCCTGTGACACCGTGGGGGCTTTGGCAGCGCAACTCTTCTTT. The encoded protein is CACDTVGALAAQLFF.

To note about this clone: A read error may be the cause here, since a much bigger clone is one base away. In DNA, the CDR3 is TGTGCCTGTGACACCGTTGGGGGTGATAGAACCACCGATAAACCCATCTTT. Amino acids: CACDTVGGDRTTDKPIF. This chain links TRDV2 with TRDJ1; possibly TRDD3 for D (6 bases). The CDR3 is made up of 17 amino acids. Germline values: CDR1 GEAIGNYY, CDR2 EKD.

This clone is deemed medium-sized. Other DNA sequences from this sample encode an identical CDR3 as well. The chain combines TRDV2 with TRDJ1; 10 bases fit TRDD3. From germline, CDR1 is GEAIGNYY and CDR2 EKD. J lost 0 bases, V lost 3 bases, and 6 bases had no gene match. The CDR3 loop spans 16 amino acids. The CDR3 coding sequence is TGTGCCTGTGACGACGTGGGGGATACCGACACCGATAAACTCATCTTT. Its translation is CACDDVGDTDTDKLIF.

A word on this clone: TCRdb assigns this DNA the protein of a much larger clone, which departs from its translation at residue 10; this likely reflects a read error, and the protein shown comes from translating the DNA. V gene TRDV2 combines with J gene TRDJ1; TRDD3 aligns across 7 bases. The CDR3 length is 15 residues. CDR1 and CDR2 (germline): GEAIGNYY, EKD. Trimming cost V 5 bases and J 3 bases; bases outside gene matches: 11. In nucleotides, the CDR3 is TGTGCCTGTGTACCTCTGGGGGCCGCCGCCGATAAACTCATCTTT. Translating it yields CACVPLGAAADKLIF.

For this clone: A much larger clone differs from this one at a single base, so this may be a read error. The sample contains more than one DNA sequence encoding this CDR3. The chain employs TRDV2 and TRDJ1; 9 nucleotides agree with TRDD3. Germline V gene sequence: CDR1 GEAIGNYY, CDR2 EKD. J gave up 2 bases and V 2 bases, and 17 bases lay outside the gene matches. The CDR3 spans 19 residues. CDR3 in DNA: TGTGCCTGTGACAACTTATTTGGGGGATATGCAGAGGGTACCGATAAACTCATCTTT. This sequence encodes CACDNLFGGYAEGTDKLIF.

This clone was counted only a few times. A much larger clone differs from this one at a single base, so this may be a read error. This CDR3 is also generated by other DNA sequences in the sample. This rearrangement joins TRDV2 to TRDJ3; the match to TRDD3 covers 7 bases. Germline CDR1 is GEAIGNYY and CDR2 is EKD. The CDR3 loop spans 20 amino acids. The CDR3 sequence is CACDKAAGGQSSWDTRQMFF. In DNA, the CDR3 is TGCGCCTGTGACAAAGCGGCTGGGGGTCAAAGCTCCTGGGACACCCGACAGATGTTTTTC.

This clone was counted only a few times. This may arise from a read error, as a much more abundant clone is one base away. The chain links TRDV2 to TRDJ3; 7 nucleotides line up with TRDD3. Germline V gene data show CDR1 as GEAIGNYY and CDR2 as EKD. The CDR3 loop spans 20 amino acids. The CDR3 coding sequence is TGTGCCTGTGACTCATTTACTGGGGCCGCGAGCTCCTGTGACACCCGACAGATGTTTTTC. This sequence encodes CACDSFTGAASSCDTRQMFF.

This clone was counted a few times. Since a much larger clone is just one base distant, this may be a read error. The chain joins TRDV2 to TRDJ1; 9 bases fit TRDD3. The trim removed 1 base at V and 4 bases at J, leaving 3 bases unmatched. CDR1 is GEAIGNYY and CDR2 is EKD in the germline V gene. This CDR3 spans 14 amino acids. The CDR3 protein is CACDTLGEIDKLIF. CDR3 in DNA: TGTGCCTGTGACACACTGGGGGAAATCGATAAACTCATCTTT.